This entry features one T cell receptor beta chain sequence. Its antigen remains unidentified. Naive CD8 cells, CD45RO-negative and positively selected for CCR7, excluded terminally differentiated effector memory CD45RA+ cells. This entry belongs to a study of shared clonotypes between healthy human individuals. Per the study methods: Filtering was not the same, since immunoSEQ gave junction-only sequences without quality scores. Data came from immunoSEQ multiplex PCR; TCRdb stores just in-frame clones and leaves some out. V and J calls plus clone size are reproduced from that table; the DNA served to infer D and trimming. The profile shows about 590,000 clones, around 95% of them singletons. Study-wide findings and caveats: Relative to clonotypes present in all four donors, those not shared had lower generation probabilities. Memory subsets generally showed smaller estimated richness than naive subsets did.

The CDR3 is made up of 16 amino acids. V was pared by 4 bases and J by 7 bases, with 10 bases of the junction left unmatched. Per germline, CDR1 SGHDT and CDR2 YYEEEE. This chain joins TRBV5-6 and TRBJ1-3, with TRBD1 identical over 11 bases. This clonotype originated in a woman younger than 45 in good health. Sequencing used naive CD8+ T cells sorted from blood. CDR3 region: CASSRTGGLVLNTIYF. In DNA, the CDR3 is TGTGCCAGCAGCCGGACAGGGGGCCTGGTTCTCAACACCATATATTTT.